One and the same sample provided the 7 T cell receptor beta chains below, sequenced in a study of blood T cells in healthy people across ages. A second about 6 to 12 cycle PCR used barcoded and J-beta primers. TCRdb ran MiXCR on the 5' RACE reads and lists one entry per CDR3 protein. The sample records about 1,600,000 distinct CDR3 sequences, approximately 42% being singletons. Sequenced: blood. All receptors come from a woman between 18 and 29 years old in good health.

This clonotype was counted between two and nine times. V gene TRBV20-1 combines with J gene TRBJ2-1, with 7 nucleotides matching TRBD1. The CDR3 has 13 residues. Germline CDR1 DFQATT, CDR2 SNEGSKA (reference sequence). The V gene end was trimmed by 6 bases and the J gene end by 5 bases; junction bases not matched to a gene: 7. CDR3 residues: CSAEQGLNNEQFF. DNA of the CDR3: TGCAGTGCCGAACAGGGGTTAAACAATGAGCAGTTCTTC.

The chain has TRBV3-1 and TRBJ2-1; D is unclear. The V gene's germline CDR1 is LGHDT and CDR2 YNNKEL (reference sequence). V was cut by 1 base and J by 0 bases, with 10 bases left in between. The CDR3 totals 16 residues. CDR3 residues: CASSQGGAFSYNEQFF. CDR3 sequence (DNA): TGTGCCAGCAGCCAAGGTGGAGCCTTCTCCTACAATGAGCAGTTCTTC.

The chain couples TRBV9 to TRBJ2-2; possibly TRBD1 for D (6 bases). The CDR3 loop spans 16 amino acids. V lost 2 bases, J lost 4 bases, and 15 bases lay in between. CDR1 is SGDLS and CDR2 is YYNGEE in the germline V gene. The DNA of the CDR3 is TGTGCCAGCAGCGTCCCCGGGACACCGGGCACCGGGGAGCTGTTTTTT. Protein product: CASSVPGTPGTGELFF.

This chain uses TRBV7-9 with TRBJ1-2; tentatively, D is TRBD1 (6 bases). Looked up from germline, CDR1 is SEHNR and CDR2 is FQNEAQ (reference sequence). The CDR3 consists of 16 residues. The ends were cut back, 2 bases at V and 4 bases at J, with 17 bases in the middle. The CDR3 DNA reads as TGTGCCAGCAGCTTAAGGGGGACTGACAGGAGCTATGGCTACACCTTC. It specifies CASSLRGTDRSYGYTF. The full variable domain, its missing parts supplied by reference TRBV7-9 and TRBJ1-2, is DTGVSQNPRHKITKRGQNVTFRCDPISEHNRLYWYRQTLGQGPEFLTYFQNEAQLEKSRLLSDRFSAERPKGSFSTLEIQRTEQGDSAMYLCASSLRGTDRSYGYTFGSGTRLTVV.

The rearrangement uses TRBV20-1 and TRBJ2-4; 8 bases line up with TRBD2. The CDR3 sequence is 18 residues long. CDR1 is DFQATT, CDR2 SNEGSKA, per germline (reference sequence). V was pared by 2 bases and J by 3 bases, with 15 bases of the junction left unmatched. This CDR3 is CSARRGRTEIQHKNIQYF. For the CDR3, the DNA is TGCAGTGCTAGACGCGGGAGGACCGAGATTCAACACAAAAACATTCAGTACTTC.

The rearrangement uses TRBV20-1 and TRBJ2-1; D may match TRBD1 or TRBD2 (8 bases each). There are 17 residues in the CDR3. Germline CDR1 reads DFQATT; CDR2 reads SNEGSKA (reference sequence). V lost 3 bases and J lost 8, with 26 bases in between. The DNA of the CDR3 is TGCAGTGCTAGGCCCGCAGGGGGCGGGGGGTACGTTGATGAGCAGTTCTTC. The encoded protein is CSARPAGGGGYVDEQFF.

This clonotype was detected only a few times. V usage is TRBV10-3 and J usage is TRBJ1-1, with D uncertain. Looked up from germline, CDR1 is ENHRY and CDR2 is SYGVKD. Trimming took 5 bases from V and 0 from J, leaving 10 bases between them. This CDR3 contains 14 residues. CDR3 amino acids: CAISLGLMNTEAFF. CDR3 DNA sequence: TGTGCCATCAGTCTCGGTCTCATGAACACTGAAGCTTTCTTT.